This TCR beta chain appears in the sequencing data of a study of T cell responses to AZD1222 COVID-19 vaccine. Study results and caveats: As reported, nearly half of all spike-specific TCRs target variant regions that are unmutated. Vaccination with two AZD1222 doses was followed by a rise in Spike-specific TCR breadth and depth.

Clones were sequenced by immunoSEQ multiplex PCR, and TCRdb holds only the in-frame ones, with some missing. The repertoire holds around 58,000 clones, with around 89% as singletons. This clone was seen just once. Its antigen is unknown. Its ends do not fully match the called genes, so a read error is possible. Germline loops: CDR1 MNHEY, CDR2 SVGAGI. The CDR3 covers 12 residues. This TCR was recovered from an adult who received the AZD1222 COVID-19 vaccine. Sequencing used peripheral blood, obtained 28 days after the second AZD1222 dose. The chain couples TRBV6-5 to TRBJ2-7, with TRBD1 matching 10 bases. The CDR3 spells CASSSQTGGPSF. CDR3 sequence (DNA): TGTGCCAGCAGTTCTCAGACAGGGGGCCCCTCCTTC.